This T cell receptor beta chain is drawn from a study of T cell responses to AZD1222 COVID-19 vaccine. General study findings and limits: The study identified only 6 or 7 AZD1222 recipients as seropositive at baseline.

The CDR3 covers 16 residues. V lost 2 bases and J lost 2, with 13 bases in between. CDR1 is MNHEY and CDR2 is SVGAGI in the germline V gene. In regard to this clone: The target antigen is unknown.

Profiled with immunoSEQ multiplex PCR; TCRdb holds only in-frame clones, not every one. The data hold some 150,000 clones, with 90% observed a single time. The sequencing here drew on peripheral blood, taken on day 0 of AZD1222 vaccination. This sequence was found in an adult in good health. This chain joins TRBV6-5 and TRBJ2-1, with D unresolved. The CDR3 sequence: CASSYSLLGTYNEQFF. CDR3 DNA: TGTGCCAGCAGTTACAGTCTTCTGGGAACCTACAATGAGCAGTTCTTC.